This TCR beta chain is from a study of blood T cell repertoires in COVID-19. Overall study: Sites in the United States, Italy and Spain provided acute and convalescent COVID-19 samples.

Germline values: CDR1 SGHRS, CDR2 YFSETQ. V was cut by 1 base and J by 2 bases, with 8 bases left in between. CDR3 length: 14 amino acids. This clone was counted a single time. Participants were aged about 18 to 100 years from about 25 US areas. Grouping used clinical history reported by participants in a survey and questionnaire. Original methodology: Amplifying reference gene primers gave estimates of nucleated cell counts. The data were produced by immunoSEQ multiplex PCR, yet TCRdb's version contains in-frame clones alone and is incomplete. V, J and clone size reflect that table, while D and trimming were determined from the DNA. This sample has roughly 220,000 clones; just over 85% occur once, and the top ten carry about 4%.

The sequence derives from a woman aged 40 to 50 with acute COVID-19. The material sequenced was PBMCs or T cells enriched from blood (not recorded which). The chain links TRBV5-1 to TRBJ2-3, with a weak D call TRBD2 (6 bases). CDR3 DNA: TGCGCCAGCAGCTTGTCGGGAGCCACAGATACGCAGTATTTT. Amino acid sequence: CASSLSGATDTQYF.